Each of the 8 T cell receptor beta chains below was sequenced from the same sample in a study of T cells in Graves' hyperthyroidism and ophthalmopathy. Researchers took RNA transcripts and amplified the TCR beta CDR3 regions from them. The HTBI primer set drove a first-round RT-PCR of the TCR CDR3. Via MiXCR, TCRdb re-called the multiplex PCR reads, giving one row per CDR3 protein. The table has about 370,000 distinct CDR3 sequences, roughly 15% seen once. The sequenced material came from blood. The receptors were gathered from a woman aged 55-70 years with Graves' ophthalmopathy.

V and J are TRBV27 and TRBJ1-1; TRBD1 might be the D (5 bases). Germline V gene data show CDR1 as MNHEY and CDR2 as SMNVEV (reference sequence). The length of the CDR3 is 16 residues. V was shortened by 6 bases and J by 4 bases, with 21 bases between the two germline ends. The CDR3 bases are TGTGCCAGCAGCCCGGGGACCCGAAGATGGGTCACTGAAGCTTTCTTT. This translates into CASSPGTRRWVTEAFF.

This clonotype was observed a few times. The chain uses TRBV7-9 and TRBJ1-5; D remains unclear. The CDR3 is made up of 12 amino acids. Trimming removed 4 bases from V and 9 bases from J, with 10 bases in between. Germline V CDR1 and CDR2: SEHNR, FQNEAQ (reference sequence). DNA for the CDR3: TGTGCCAGCAGCTCTCAGGAAGGGCCCCAGCATTTT. It is translated as CASSSQEGPQHF.

This chain's CDR3 is CASSIAASGYTF. The CDR3 DNA is TGTGCCAGTAGTATCGCGGCGAGCGGCTACACCTTC. The chain links TRBV19 to TRBJ1-2; D remains ambiguous. CDR1 and CDR2 from the germline V gene are LNHDA and SQIVND (reference sequence). Trimming left V 3 bases short and J 8 bases short, with 10 bases between. CDR3 length: 12 residues.

This clonotype was counted a few times. The V gene is TRBV5-4, the J gene TRBJ2-5, with D possibly being TRBD2 (6 bases). The CDR3 extends over 13 amino acids. V dropped 3 bases and J dropped 5 bases, with 11 bases sitting between them. Germline CDR1 SGHNT, CDR2 YYREEE (reference sequence). CDR3 coding DNA: TGTGCCAGCAGCTGGAGGGGTGGCGAGACCCAGTACTTC. This translates into CASSWRGGETQYF.

This clonotype was seen only a few times. This chain links TRBV6-1 with TRBJ2-3, with D possibly being TRBD1 (5 bases). The CDR3 length is 13 residues. V dropped 2 bases and J dropped 4 bases, with 7 bases sitting between them. CDR1 is MNHNS, CDR2 SASEGT, per germline. CDR3 in amino acids: CASSEMGPDTQYF. In DNA form, the CDR3 reads TGTGCCAGCAGTGAAATGGGGCCAGATACGCAGTATTTT.

This clonotype was picked up many times. The J gene is TRBJ1-3, the V gene TRBV5-1; D might be TRBD1 (5 bases). V shed 2 bases and J shed 2 bases, with 11 bases lying between them. The germline CDR1 and CDR2 sequences are SGHRS and YFSETQ. This CDR3 spans 15 amino acids. The CDR3 reads CASSLSGGTGNTIYF. For the CDR3, the DNA is TGCGCCAGCAGCTTAAGCGGGGGAACTGGAAACACCATATATTTT.

For this clonotype: A much larger clone lies a single base off, so this may be a read error. The V call is TRBV10-2, the J call TRBJ2-7; 12 bases are a match to TRBD2. Germline loops: CDR1 WSHSY, CDR2 SAAADI. Unmatched junction bases numbered 6, after V lost 8 bases and J lost 4 bases. CDR3 size: 14 residues. This CDR3 is CASGGLAGSYEQYF. The DNA for the CDR3 is TGCGCCAGCGGCGGACTAGCGGGAAGTTACGAGCAGTACTTC.

This clonotype was seen ten or more times. The chain uses TRBV11-2 and TRBJ2-7; 7 bases align to TRBD1. Germline V gene data show CDR1 as SGHAT and CDR2 as FQNNGV. This CDR3 has 16 residues. The junction had 13 bases not matched to a gene; V was cut back by 3 bases and J by 5 bases. CDR3 region: CASSLGTGTDGDEQYF. CDR3 nucleotide sequence: TGTGCCAGCAGCTTGGGCACCGGGACAGATGGGGACGAGCAGTACTTC.